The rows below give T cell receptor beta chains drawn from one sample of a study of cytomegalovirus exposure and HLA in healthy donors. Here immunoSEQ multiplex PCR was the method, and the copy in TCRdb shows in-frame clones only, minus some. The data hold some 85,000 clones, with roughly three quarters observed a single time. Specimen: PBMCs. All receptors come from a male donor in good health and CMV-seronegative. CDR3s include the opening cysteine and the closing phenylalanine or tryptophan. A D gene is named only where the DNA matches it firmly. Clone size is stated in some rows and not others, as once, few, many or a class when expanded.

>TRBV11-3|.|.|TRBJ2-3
CASSSDSSTDTQYF
TGTGCCAGCAGCTCGGACAGTTCCACAGATACGCAGTATTTT
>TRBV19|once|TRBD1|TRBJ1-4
CASKTRGDSREKLFF
TGTGCCAGTAAGACGAGAGGGGACAGTAGGGAAAAACTGTTTTTT
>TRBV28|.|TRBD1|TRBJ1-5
CASSKQGAINQPQHF
TGTGCCAGCAGTAAACAGGGGGCGATCAATCAGCCCCAGCATTTT
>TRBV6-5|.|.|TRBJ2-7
CASRSGATRLYEQYF
TGTGCCAGCAGGTCAGGGGCGACCCGTCTCTACGAGCAGTACTTC
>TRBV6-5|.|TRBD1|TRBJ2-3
CASSYWQGVDTQYF
TGTGCCAGCAGTTACTGGCAGGGGGTAGATACGCAGTATTTT
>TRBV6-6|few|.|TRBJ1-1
CASRDNRVTEAFF
TGTGCCAGCAGAGATAACAGGGTGACTGAAGCTTTCTTT
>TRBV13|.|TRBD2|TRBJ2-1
CASSLWLAGNNEQFF
TGTGCCAGCAGCTTATGGCTAGCGGGAAACAATGAGCAGTTCTTC
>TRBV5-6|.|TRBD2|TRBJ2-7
CASSSRAGGSEQYF
TGTGCCAGCAGCTCGAGAGCGGGGGGAAGCGAGCAGTACTTC
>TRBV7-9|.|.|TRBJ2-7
CSSTDGGEQYF
TGTTCCAGCACGGACGGAGGTGAGCAGTACTTC
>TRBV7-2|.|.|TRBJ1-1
CASKEGPEAFF
TGTGCCAGCAAGGAGGGCCCTGAAGCTTTCTTT
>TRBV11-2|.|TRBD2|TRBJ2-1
CASSFRSGGAYNEQFF
TGTGCCAGCAGCTTTAGGAGCGGGGGGGCCTACAATGAGCAGTTCTTC
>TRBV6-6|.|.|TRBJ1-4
CASSPYATNEKLFF
TGTGCCAGCAGCCCTTATGCAACTAATGAAAAACTGTTTTTT
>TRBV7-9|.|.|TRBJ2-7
CSSSLSSYEQYF
TGTTCCAGCAGCTTATCCAGCTACGAGCAGTACTTC
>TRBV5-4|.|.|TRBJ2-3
CASRPDSLTDTQYF
TGTGCCAGCAGACCCGACAGCCTCACAGATACGCAGTATTTT
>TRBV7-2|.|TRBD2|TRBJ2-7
CASSFNSGPSYEQYF
TGTGCCAGCAGCTTTAATAGCGGGCCATCCTACGAGCAGTACTTC
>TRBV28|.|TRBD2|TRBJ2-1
CASRQRENEFF
TGTGCCAGCAGGCAGCGGGAGAACGAGTTCTTC
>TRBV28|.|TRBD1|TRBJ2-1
CASSTRDRENEQFF
TGTGCCAGCAGTACGAGGGACAGGGAAAATGAGCAGTTCTTC
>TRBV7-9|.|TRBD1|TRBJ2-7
CSSRTGIAEQYF
TGTTCCAGCAGGACAGGGATAGCTGAGCAGTACTTC
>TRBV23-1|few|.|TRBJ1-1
CASSQRRTNTEAFF
TGCGCCAGCAGTCAAAGGAGGACGAACACTGAAGCTTTCTTT
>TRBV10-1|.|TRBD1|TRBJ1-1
CASSRRTGGGMNTEAFF
TGCGCCAGCAGTCGTCGGACAGGGGGAGGCATGAACACTGAAGCTTTCTTT
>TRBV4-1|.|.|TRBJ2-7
CVSSQPQGYEQYF
TGCGTCAGCAGCCAACCTCAGGGCTACGAGCAGTACTTC
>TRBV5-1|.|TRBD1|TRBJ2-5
CASSPRQGAVETQYF
TGCGCCAGCAGCCCCCGACAGGGGGCGGTAGAGACCCAGTACTTC
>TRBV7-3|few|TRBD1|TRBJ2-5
CASSLGTGRETQYF
TGTGCCAGCAGCTTAGGGACAGGGCGGGAGACCCAGTACTTC
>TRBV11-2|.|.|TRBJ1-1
CASSEQGHTEAFF
TGTGCCAGCAGTGAGCAGGGGCACACTGAAGCTTTCTTT
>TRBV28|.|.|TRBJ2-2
CASSLEIAGGGELFF
TGTGCCAGCAGTTTAGAGATAGCTGGAGGCGGGGAGCTGTTTTTT
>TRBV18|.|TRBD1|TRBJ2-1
CASSPDRDSNIF
TGTGCCAGCTCACCCGACCGGGACAGTAATATCTTC
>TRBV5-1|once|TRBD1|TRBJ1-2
CASSLGSGQREGGYTF
TGCGCCAGCAGCTTGGGGTCGGGACAGCGGGAGGGTGGCTACACCTTC
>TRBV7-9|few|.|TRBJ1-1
CASSLPMNTEAFF
TGTGCCAGCAGCTTACCTATGAACACTGAAGCTTTCTTT
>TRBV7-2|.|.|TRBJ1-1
CASSLRGRDTEAFF
TGTGCCAGCAGCTTGCGAGGTCGGGACACTGAAGCTTTCTTT
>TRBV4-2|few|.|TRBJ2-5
CASSQEGGETQYF
TGTGCCAGCAGCCAAGAGGGGGGAGAGACCCAGTACTTC
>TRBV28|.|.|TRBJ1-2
CASRGEGDRGYTF
TGTGCCAGCAGGGGTGAGGGGGACCGGGGCTACACCTTC
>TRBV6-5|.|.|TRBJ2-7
CASSYHYEQYF
TGTGCCAGCAGTTACCACTACGAGCAGTACTTC
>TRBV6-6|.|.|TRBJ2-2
CASSYSPSANTGELFF
TGTGCCAGCAGTTACTCTCCTTCTGCGAACACCGGGGAGCTGTTTTTT
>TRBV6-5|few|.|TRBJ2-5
CASSQGSETQYF
TGTGCCAGCAGCCAGGGGAGCGAGACCCAGTACTTC
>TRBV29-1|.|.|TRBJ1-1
CSTDDSTEAFF
TGCAGCACCGACGACAGCACTGAAGCTTTCTTT
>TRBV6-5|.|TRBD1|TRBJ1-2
CASIALGQGARGYTF
TGTGCCAGCATAGCCTTGGGGCAGGGGGCGAGGGGCTACACCTTC
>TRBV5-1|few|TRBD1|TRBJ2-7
CASSSRSGTGTYEQYF
TGCGCCAGCAGCTCCCGGTCCGGGACAGGGACCTACGAGCAGTACTTC
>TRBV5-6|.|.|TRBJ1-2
CASSLSGAYGYTF
TGTGCCAGCAGCTTGAGCGGGGCCTATGGCTACACCTTC
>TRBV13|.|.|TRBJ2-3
CASSARLQEKSTDTQYF
TGTGCCAGCAGCGCCCGATTACAGGAAAAAAGCACAGATACGCAGTATTTT
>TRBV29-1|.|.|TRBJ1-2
CSVEGIYGYTF
TGCAGCGTTGAGGGCATTTATGGCTACACCTTC
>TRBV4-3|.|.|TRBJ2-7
CASSQDPGTYEQYF
TGCGCCAGCAGCCAAGATCCGGGGACCTACGAGCAGTACTTC
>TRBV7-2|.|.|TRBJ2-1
CASSLLGEAQGDEQFF
TGTGCCAGCAGCCTGCTGGGGGAGGCCCAGGGGGATGAGCAGTTCTTC
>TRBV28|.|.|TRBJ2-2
CASSAAGATGELFF
TGTGCCAGCAGTGCCGCAGGGGCCACCGGGGAGCTGTTTTTT
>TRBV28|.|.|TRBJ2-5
CASSTRGSSRETQYF
TGTGCCAGCAGTACACGAGGTTCGTCAAGGGAGACCCAGTACTTC
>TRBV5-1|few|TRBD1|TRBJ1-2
CASSPRSQGAYGYTF
TGCGCCAGCAGCCCCCGTTCACAGGGGGCGTATGGCTACACCTTC
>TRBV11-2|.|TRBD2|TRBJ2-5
CASSRKGLAGATETQYF
TGTGCCAGCAGCCGGAAGGGACTAGCGGGGGCTACGGAGACCCAGTACTTC
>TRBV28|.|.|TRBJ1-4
CASRREANEKLFF
TGTGCCAGCCGCAGGGAGGCGAATGAAAAACTGTTTTTT
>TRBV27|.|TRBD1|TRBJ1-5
CASSLSVQGDQPQHF
TGTGCCAGCAGTTTATCGGTTCAGGGGGATCAGCCCCAGCATTTT
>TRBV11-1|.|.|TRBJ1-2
CASSLSDPGYGYTF
TGTGCCAGCAGCTTAAGTGACCCAGGTTATGGCTACACCTTC
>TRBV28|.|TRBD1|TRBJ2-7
CASSHHGGQGGYEQYF
TGTGCCAGCAGCCACCACGGGGGACAGGGTGGTTACGAGCAGTACTTC
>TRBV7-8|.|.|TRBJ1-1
CASSLPGRRDGEAFF
TGTGCCAGCAGTCTCCCGGGACGGCGGGATGGTGAAGCTTTCTTT
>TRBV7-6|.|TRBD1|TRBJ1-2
CASSPGTGSYGYTF
TGTGCCAGCAGCCCCGGGACAGGGAGCTATGGCTACACCTTC
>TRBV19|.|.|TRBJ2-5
CASRRVGGQETQYF
TGTGCCAGTCGTAGGGTAGGGGGCCAAGAGACCCAGTACTTC